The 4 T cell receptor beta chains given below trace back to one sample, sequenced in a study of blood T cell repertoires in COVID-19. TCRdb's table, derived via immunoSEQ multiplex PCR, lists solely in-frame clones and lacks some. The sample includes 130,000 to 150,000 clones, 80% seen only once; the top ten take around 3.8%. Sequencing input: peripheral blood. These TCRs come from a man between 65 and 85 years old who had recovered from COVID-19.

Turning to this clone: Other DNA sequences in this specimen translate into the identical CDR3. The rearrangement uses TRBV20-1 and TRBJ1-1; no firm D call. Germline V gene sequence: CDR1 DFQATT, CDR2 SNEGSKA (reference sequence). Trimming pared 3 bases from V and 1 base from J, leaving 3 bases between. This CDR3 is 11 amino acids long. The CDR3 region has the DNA TGCAGTGCTAGTCAGAACACTGAAGCTTTCTTT. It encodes CSASQNTEAFF.

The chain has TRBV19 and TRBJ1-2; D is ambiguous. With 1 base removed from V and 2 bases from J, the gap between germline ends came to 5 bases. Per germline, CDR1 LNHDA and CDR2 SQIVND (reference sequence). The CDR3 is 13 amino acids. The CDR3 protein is CASSIAVNYGYTF. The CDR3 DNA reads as TGTGCCAGTAGTATAGCCGTCAACTATGGCTACACCTTC.

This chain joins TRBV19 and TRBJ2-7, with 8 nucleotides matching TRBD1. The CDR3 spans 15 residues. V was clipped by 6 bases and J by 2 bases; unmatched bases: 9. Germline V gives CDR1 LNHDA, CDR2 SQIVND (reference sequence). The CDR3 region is CASRISTGATYEQYF. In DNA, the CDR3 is TGTGCCAGTAGGATCTCGACAGGGGCGACCTACGAGCAGTACTTC.

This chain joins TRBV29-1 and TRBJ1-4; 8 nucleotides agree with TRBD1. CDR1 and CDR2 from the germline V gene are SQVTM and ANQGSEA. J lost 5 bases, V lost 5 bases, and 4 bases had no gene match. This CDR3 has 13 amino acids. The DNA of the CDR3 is TGCAGCGTTTACCAGGGGGCGAATGAAAAACTGTTTTTT. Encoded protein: CSVYQGANEKLFF. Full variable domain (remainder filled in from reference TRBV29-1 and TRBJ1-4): SAVISQKPSRDICQRGTSLTIQCQVDSQVTMMFWYRQQPGQSLTLIATANQGSEATYESGFVIDKFPISRPNLTFSTLTVSNMSPEDSSIYLCSVYQGANEKLFFGSGTQLSVL.